This entry lists 30 T cell receptor beta chains sequenced from one sample in a study of blood T cell repertoires in COVID-19. Produced via immunoSEQ multiplex PCR; TCRdb's table is partial and in-frame only. The repertoire holds under 100,000 clones, with around 87% as singletons. Sequencing was carried out using peripheral blood. The receptors come from a human donor in a cohort sampled during active COVID-19.

The V call is TRBV18, the J call TRBJ1-5, with D perhaps matching TRBD1 (6 bases). The CDR3 is 13 residues long. The V gene's germline CDR1 is KGHSH and CDR2 LQKENI. Trimming took 0 bases from V and 9 from J, leaving 9 bases between them. The CDR3 DNA is TGTGCCAGCTCACCACCAGGGGGTGGGCCCCAGCATTTT. Translated, it gives CASSPPGGGPQHF.

V and J are TRBV11-3 and TRBJ2-7; the D gene is possibly TRBD1 (7 bases). Germline-derived CDR1 and CDR2 are SGHNT and YENEEA. Between the trimmed V and J ends, which lost 5 bases and 0 bases, there was a span of 11 bases. This CDR3 has 14 residues. In DNA, the CDR3 is TGTGCCAGCAGCCCAGGGGGGCGCTCCTACGAGCAGTACTTC. It yields the protein CASSPGGRSYEQYF.

J is TRBJ2-1 and V is TRBV7-3; 14 bases map to TRBD2. CDR1 is SGHTA, CDR2 FQGTGA, per germline. V lost 3 bases to trimming and J lost 8 bases; unmatched junction nucleotides: 0. This CDR3 contains 14 residues. The CDR3 protein is CASSLGLAGDEQFF. Written as DNA, the CDR3 is TGTGCCAGCAGCTTGGGACTAGCGGGGGATGAGCAGTTCTTC. The full variable domain, its missing parts supplied by reference TRBV7-3 and TRBJ2-1, is GAGVSQTPSNKVTEKGKYVELRCDPISGHTALYWYRQSLGQGPEFLIYFQGTGAADDSGLPNDRFFAVRPEGSVSTLKIQRTERGDSAVYLCASSLGLAGDEQFFGPGTRLTVL.

There are many counts of this clone. The rearrangement links TRBV9 to TRBJ1-1; D gene ambiguous. The CDR3 runs 14 residues. Trimming cost V 2 bases and J 4 bases, with 12 bases left between them. CDR1 and CDR2 (germline): SGDLS, YYNGEE. In DNA form, the CDR3 reads TGTGCCAGCAGCGTGGCACCCGGCGGCACTGAAGCTTTCTTT. Protein sequence: CASSVAPGGTEAFF. Full variable domain (remainder filled in from reference TRBV9 and TRBJ1-1): DSGVTQTPKHLITATGQRVTLRCSPRSGDLSVYWYQQSLDQGLQFLIQYYNGEERAKGNILERFSAQQFPDLHSELNLSSLELGDSALYFCASSVAPGGTEAFFGQGTRLTVV.

This chain links TRBV5-1 with TRBJ2-5; 8 bases align to TRBD2. The CDR3 is 15 amino acids. Unmatched junction bases numbered 11, after V lost 7 bases and J lost 3 bases. Germline V gene sequence: CDR1 SGHRS, CDR2 YFSETQ. CDR3 sequence: CASQRGPAQEETQYF. Here the CDR3 DNA reads TGCGCCAGCCAGCGGGGGCCCGCCCAGGAAGAGACCCAGTACTTC.

This clone was seen just once. The chain employs TRBV10-2 and TRBJ2-1; 7 bases agree with TRBD2. V lost 3 bases to trimming and J lost 8 bases; unmatched junction nucleotides: 16. Germline V CDR1 and CDR2: WSHSY, SAAADI. CDR3 length: 17 amino acids. The CDR3 is CASSDPRVRAGRDEQFF. The CDR3 region has the DNA TGCGCCAGCAGTGACCCTCGAGTGCGGGCAGGGAGGGATGAGCAGTTCTTC.

The chain couples TRBV7-8 to TRBJ1-1, with 7 bases aligning to TRBD1. The V and J ends lost 3 bases and 4 bases, in that order; junction bases with no gene match: 8. The CDR3 totals 15 residues. Germline V lookup: CDR1 SGHVS, CDR2 FQNEAQ. The CDR3 reads CASSFPGTEATEAFF. The DNA for the CDR3 is TGTGCCAGCAGCTTTCCCGGGACAGAGGCCACTGAAGCTTTCTTT.

The rearrangement uses TRBV19 and TRBJ2-7; 7 bases fit TRBD1. From germline, CDR1 is LNHDA and CDR2 SQIVND (reference sequence). The junction had 1 base not matched to a gene; V was cut back by 4 bases and J by 1 base. The CDR3 runs to 13 residues. This CDR3 is CASSKQGSYEQYF. The CDR3 bases are TGTGCCAGTAGTAAACAGGGGTCCTACGAGCAGTACTTC.

V is TRBV28 and J is TRBJ2-7, with 11 nucleotides matching TRBD1. The CDR3 has 15 residues. J was trimmed by 3 bases and V by 6 bases; bases with no gene match: 7. CDR1 is MDHEN, CDR2 SYDVKM, per germline. In DNA form, the CDR3 reads TGTGCCAGCAGGGGACAGGGGGTGTATAGCTACGAGCAGTACTTC. This encodes CASRGQGVYSYEQYF.

V gene TRBV6-2 or TRBV6-3 combines with J gene TRBJ1-2; TRBD1 matches at 8 bases. V lost 6 bases, J lost 8 bases, and 8 bases stayed unmatched. This CDR3 has 13 residues. The germline V gene has CDR1 MNHEY and CDR2 SVGEGT. CDR3 sequence: CASSRTGRGGYTF. The DNA for the CDR3 is TGTGCCAGCAGCCGGACAGGGAGAGGAGGCTACACCTTC.

V usage is TRBV5-1 and J usage is TRBJ2-1; D might be TRBD1 (6 bases). The CDR3 is 14 amino acids. Germline CDR1 is SGHRS and CDR2 is YFSETQ. Trimming stripped 0 bases from V and 6 bases from J, with 10 bases between. CDR3 nucleotide sequence: TGCGCCAGCAGCTTGGAAGACAGGAGCAATGAGCAGTTCTTC. This gives the protein CASSLEDRSNEQFF. The whole variable domain, remainder taken from reference TRBV5-1 and TRBJ2-1, is KAGVTQTPRYLIKTRGQQVTLSCSPISGHRSVSWYQQTPGQGLQFLFEYFSETQRNKGNFPGRFSGRQFSNSRSEMNVSTLELGDSALYLCASSLEDRSNEQFFGPGTRLTVL.

This clone was counted a single time. The rearrangement links TRBV2 to TRBJ2-6; D not resolved. Trimming left V 5 bases short and J 0 bases short, with 11 bases between. This CDR3 region has 16 residues. Per germline, CDR1 SNHLY and CDR2 FYNNEI. The CDR3 DNA follows: TGTGCCAGCAGTAAACTGGGCAGCTCTGGGGCCAACGTCCTGACTTTC. Protein sequence: CASSKLGSSGANVLTF.

V and J are TRBV7-8 and TRBJ2-7; perhaps TRBD1 as D (5 bases). V lost 6 bases and J 5 bases, leaving 14 bases between the germline ends. This CDR3 comprises 13 residues. Germline CDR1 is SGHVS and CDR2 is FQNEAQ. CDR3 bases: TGTGCCAGCAGTGGGCTTCAAGGGGACGAGCAGTACTTC. It translates to CASSGLQGDEQYF.

The rearrangement links TRBV29-1 to TRBJ1-1; D is unresolved. The V and J ends lost 7 bases and 7 bases respectively, with 13 bases between them. The germline V gene encodes CDR1 SQVTM and CDR2 ANQGSEA. The CDR3 spans 11 residues. DNA of the CDR3: TGCAGCGCCCTCTGGAGGAGTGAAGCTTTCTTT. Amino acid sequence: CSALWRSEAFF.

The genes are TRBV7-3 and TRBJ1-2; weak D call: TRBD1 (6 bases). CDR1 SGHTA and CDR2 FQGTGA come from the germline V gene. The CDR3 is 15 residues long. V gave up 2 bases and J gave up 7 bases, with 17 bases separating them. The CDR3 DNA reads as TGTGCCAGCAGCTTATTACAGGGTGGTTCTCTTGGCTACACCTTC. Residues: CASSLLQGGSLGYTF.

This chain links TRBV15 with TRBJ2-5; D perhaps matches TRBD1 (5 bases). V lost 3 bases and J 0 bases, leaving 14 bases between the germline ends. Germline assignment: CDR1 LNHNV and CDR2 YYDKDF (reference sequence). CDR3 length: 16 amino acids. The chain's CDR3 is CATSSNQDRYQETQYF. CDR3 DNA sequence: TGTGCCACCAGCAGCAACCAAGACAGATACCAAGAGACCCAGTACTTC.

This rearrangement joins TRBV7-9 to TRBJ1-2; D call uncertain. V was trimmed by 0 bases and J by 1 base, leaving 6 bases between them. Germline values: CDR1 SEHNR, CDR2 FQNEAQ (reference sequence). This CDR3 is 14 amino acids long. The CDR3 loop reads CASSLAAGNYGYTF. The CDR3, as DNA: TGTGCCAGCAGCTTAGCGGCTGGTAACTATGGCTACACCTTC.

This clone has only one observation. The chain links TRBV6-2 or TRBV6-3 to TRBJ2-5; the match to TRBD2 covers 12 bases. Unmatched junction bases numbered 4, after V lost 4 bases and J lost 4 bases. CDR1 is MNHEY and CDR2 is SVGEGT in the germline V gene. This CDR3 comprises 15 residues. The CDR3 spells CASSFPGLAGETQYF. The CDR3 DNA follows: TGTGCCAGCAGTTTCCCGGGACTAGCGGGAGAGACCCAGTACTTC.

This clone appeared a few times. CDR3 bases: TGCAGTGCTAGAGATATTGGGGGGACTTTCTTT. Translated: CSARDIGGTFF. The chain couples TRBV20-1 to TRBJ1-1, with D maybe TRBD1 (5 bases). The germline V gene encodes CDR1 DFQATT and CDR2 SNEGSKA (reference sequence). The V gene lost 0 bases and the J gene lost 12 bases, with 11 bases spanning the gap. The CDR3 runs to 11 residues.

The V gene is TRBV2, the J gene TRBJ2-3, with TRBD1 as a possible D gene (5 bases). Germline V lookup: CDR1 SNHLY, CDR2 FYNNEI. The length of the CDR3 is 15 residues. Deletions cut 6 bases from V and 6 bases from J, with 19 bases between. CDR3 nucleotides: TGTGCCAGCAGACAATATACAGGAGTCGCTGATACGCAGTATTTT. Translating it yields CASRQYTGVADTQYF.

This clone was seen just once. This chain uses TRBV7-3 with TRBJ1-6, with D tentatively TRBD1 (6 bases). The germline V gene encodes CDR1 SGHTA and CDR2 FQGTGA. V lost 2 bases to trimming and J lost 0 bases, with 8 bases between them. The CDR3 is made up of 16 amino acids. As DNA, the CDR3 is TGTGCCAGCAGCTTACAGGGGAGCTCCTATAATTCACCCCTCCACTTT. Translated: CASSLQGSSYNSPLHF.

In its sample, this clone was seen a few times. The rearrangement joins TRBV5-4 to TRBJ2-7; maybe TRBD1 (5 bases). The V and J ends lost 5 bases and 3 bases respectively, with 18 bases between them. CDR1 is SGHNT and CDR2 is YYREEE in the germline V gene (reference sequence). The CDR3 is made up of 15 amino acids. The CDR3 loop reads CASSQGRNQHYEQYF. CDR3 DNA: TGTGCCAGCAGTCAGGGCAGAAACCAACACTACGAGCAGTACTTC.

This rearrangement joins TRBV10-3 to TRBJ2-7, with 8 bases fitting TRBD1. The CDR3 is 17 residues long. V lost 1 base and J lost 3; bases outside the gene matches: 11. Germline V gives CDR1 ENHRY, CDR2 SYGVKD. The CDR3 region is CAISEFGARQGSYEQYF. DNA of the CDR3: TGTGCCATCAGTGAGTTTGGAGCAAGACAGGGGAGCTACGAGCAGTACTTC.

The chain combines TRBV11-2 with TRBJ2-3, with 8 bases identical to TRBD2. J lost 0 bases, V lost 5 bases, and 13 bases had no gene match. The CDR3 totals 18 residues. The germline V gene encodes CDR1 SGHAT and CDR2 FQNNGV. The CDR3 is CASSPRGGGTLSTDTQYF. CDR3 DNA: TGTGCCAGCAGCCCTCGAGGCGGGGGGACTCTTAGCACAGATACGCAGTATTTT.

The chain is built from TRBV7-2 and TRBJ1-3, with TRBD1 as a possible D gene (6 bases). Germline loops: CDR1 SGHTA, CDR2 FQGNSA. The CDR3 consists of 12 residues. The ends were cut back, 8 bases at V and 2 bases at J, with 7 bases in the middle. The CDR3 DNA reads TGTGCCAGCCAGGGGCCTGGAAACACCATATATTTT. Its protein product is CASQGPGNTIYF.

This clone occurred a few times. This rearrangement joins TRBV9 to TRBJ2-5; TRBD1 matches at 12 bases. Germline V gene sequence: CDR1 SGDLS, CDR2 YYNGEE. Losses at the gene ends were 4 bases for V and 5 bases for J; bases not matched to a gene: 9. This CDR3 comprises 16 residues. The DNA of the CDR3 is TGTGCCAGCAGCCCCCCGGGGACAGGGGGCTGGGAGACCCAGTACTTC. Amino acids: CASSPPGTGGWETQYF.

This chain links TRBV7-2 with TRBJ1-4; D may be TRBD1 (6 bases). The CDR3 has 15 residues. The germline V gene encodes CDR1 SGHTA and CDR2 FQGNSA. The V and J ends lost 1 base and 5 bases respectively, with 11 bases between them. DNA for the CDR3: TGTGCCAGCAGCTTAGTATGGGGGGGCAATGAAAAACTGTTTTTT. Protein sequence: CASSLVWGGNEKLFF.

V and J are TRBV14 and TRBJ1-2; D is possibly TRBD1 (6 bases). V dropped 4 bases and J dropped 8 bases, with 14 bases sitting between them. The germline gives CDR1 SGHDN, CDR2 FVKESK. This CDR3 is built from 13 residues. The CDR3 is CASSLGGAGGYTF. In DNA form, the CDR3 reads TGTGCCAGCAGCCTAGGGGGGGCTGGCGGCTACACCTTC.

The V and J genes are TRBV30 and TRBJ1-5; 10 positions match TRBD1. The germline V gene encodes CDR1 GTSNPN and CDR2 SVGIG (reference sequence). This CDR3 has 13 residues. With V trimmed by 1 base and J by 8 bases, 2 bases remained unmatched. As DNA, the CDR3 is TGTGCCTGGAGTGGGACAGGGGGAGAGCCCCAGCATTTT. Translating gives CAWSGTGGEPQHF.

The gene calls are TRBV28 and TRBJ1-2; possible D gene TRBD1, 5 bases. Germline CDR1 is MDHEN and CDR2 is SYDVKM. Trimming stripped 6 bases from V and 8 bases from J, with 16 bases between. The CDR3 runs to 13 residues. The CDR3 protein is CASSVGGRGGYTF. CDR3 in DNA: TGTGCCAGCAGCGTGGGGGGAAGAGGCGGCTACACCTTC.